This T cell receptor (beta chain) emerged from a study of technical replicates of blood from a few donors. V dropped 0 bases and J dropped 1; count of bases not matched to a gene: 7. This CDR3 contains 17 residues. Germline V gene sequence: CDR1 SGHKS, CDR2 YYEKEE (reference sequence). Assay used: immunoSEQ multiplex PCR; TCRdb lists only in-frame clones, some missing. Among about 83,000 clones listed, approximately 97% were seen once. The chain is built from TRBV5-5 and TRBJ2-7; 10 bases match TRBD1. The specimen sequenced was T cells isolated from PBMCs. The clonotype was recovered from a human donor in good health. The CDR3 region has the DNA TGTGCCAGCAGCTTGGTTATCGGGGACAGGGGATCCTACGAGCAGTACTTC. Protein: CASSLVIGDRGSYEQYF. The full variable domain, with the rest looked up from reference TRBV5-5 and TRBJ2-7, is DAGVTQSPTHLIKTRGQQVTLRCSPISGHKSVSWYQQVLGQGPQFIFQYYEKEERGRGNFPDRFSARQFPNYSSELNVNALLLGDSALYLCASSLVIGDRGSYEQYFGPGTRLTVT.